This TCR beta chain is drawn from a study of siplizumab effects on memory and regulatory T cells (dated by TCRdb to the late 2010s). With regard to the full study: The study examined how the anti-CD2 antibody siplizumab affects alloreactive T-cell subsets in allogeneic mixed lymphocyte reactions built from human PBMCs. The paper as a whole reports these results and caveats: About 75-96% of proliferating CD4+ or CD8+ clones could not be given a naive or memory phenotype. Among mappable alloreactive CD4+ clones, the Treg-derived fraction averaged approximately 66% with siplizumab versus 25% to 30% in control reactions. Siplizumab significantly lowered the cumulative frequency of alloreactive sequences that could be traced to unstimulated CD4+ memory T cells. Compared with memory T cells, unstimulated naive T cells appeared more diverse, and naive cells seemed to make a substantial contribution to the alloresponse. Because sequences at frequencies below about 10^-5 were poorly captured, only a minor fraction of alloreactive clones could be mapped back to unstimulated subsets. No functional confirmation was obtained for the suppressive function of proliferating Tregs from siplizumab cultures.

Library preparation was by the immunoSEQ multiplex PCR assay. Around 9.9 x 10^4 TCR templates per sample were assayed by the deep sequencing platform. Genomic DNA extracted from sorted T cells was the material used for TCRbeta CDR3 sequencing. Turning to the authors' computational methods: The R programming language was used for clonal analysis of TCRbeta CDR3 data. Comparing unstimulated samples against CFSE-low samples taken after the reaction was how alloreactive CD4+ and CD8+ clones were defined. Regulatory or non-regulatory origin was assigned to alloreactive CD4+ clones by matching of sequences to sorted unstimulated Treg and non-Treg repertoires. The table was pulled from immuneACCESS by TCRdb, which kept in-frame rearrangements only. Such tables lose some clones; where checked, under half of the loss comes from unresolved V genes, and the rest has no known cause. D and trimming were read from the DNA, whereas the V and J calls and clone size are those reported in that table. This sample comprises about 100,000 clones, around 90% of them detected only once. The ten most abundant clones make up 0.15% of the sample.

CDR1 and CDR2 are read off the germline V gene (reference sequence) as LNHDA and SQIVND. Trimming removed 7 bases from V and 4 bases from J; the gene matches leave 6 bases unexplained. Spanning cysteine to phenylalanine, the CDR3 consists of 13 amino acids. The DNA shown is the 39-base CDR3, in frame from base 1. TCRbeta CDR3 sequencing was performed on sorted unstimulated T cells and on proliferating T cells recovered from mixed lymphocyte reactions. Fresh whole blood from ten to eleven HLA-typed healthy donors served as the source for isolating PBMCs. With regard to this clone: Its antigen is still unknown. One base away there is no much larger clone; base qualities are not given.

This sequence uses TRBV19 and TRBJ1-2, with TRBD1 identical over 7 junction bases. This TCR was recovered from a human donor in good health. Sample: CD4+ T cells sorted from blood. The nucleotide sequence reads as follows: TGTGCCAGTACCGACAGGGTCTTCTATGGCTACACCTTC. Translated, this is CASTDRVFYGYTF.